This T cell receptor beta chain was profiled in a study of blood T cell repertoires in COVID-19. V gave up 6 bases and J gave up 3 bases; unmatched junction bases: 7. This CDR3 spans 16 amino acids. Germline assignment: CDR1 MRHNA and CDR2 SNTAGT. Assay used: immunoSEQ multiplex PCR; TCRdb lists only in-frame clones, some missing. This sample yields about 190,000 clones, of which roughly 83% are seen a single time; 5.6% belongs to the top ten. The sequence was collected from a middle-aged man with acute COVID-19. The chain combines TRBV6-4 with TRBJ2-3; TRBD2 aligns across 12 bases. Input material: PBMCs or T cells enriched from blood (not recorded which). CDR3 region: CASSTSGRIGTDTQYF. CDR3 DNA: TGTGCCAGCAGCACTAGCGGGAGGATCGGGACAGATACGCAGTATTTT.